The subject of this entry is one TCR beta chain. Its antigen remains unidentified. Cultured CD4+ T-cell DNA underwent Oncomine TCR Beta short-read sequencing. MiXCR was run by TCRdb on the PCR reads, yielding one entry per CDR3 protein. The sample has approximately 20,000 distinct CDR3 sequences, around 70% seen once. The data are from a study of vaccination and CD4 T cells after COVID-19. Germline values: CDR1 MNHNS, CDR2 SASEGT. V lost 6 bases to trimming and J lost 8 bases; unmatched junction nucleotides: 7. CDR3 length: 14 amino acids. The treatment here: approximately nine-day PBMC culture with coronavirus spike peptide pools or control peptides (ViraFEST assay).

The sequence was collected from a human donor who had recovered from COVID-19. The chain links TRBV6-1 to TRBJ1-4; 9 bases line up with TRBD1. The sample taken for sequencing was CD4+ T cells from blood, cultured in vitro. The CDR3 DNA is TGTGCCAGCAGATCACAGGGGGCTTGGGAAAAACTGTTTTTT. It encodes CASRSQGAWEKLFF.